A selection of T cell receptor beta chains follows, all from one sample in a study of shared clonotypes between healthy human individuals. Sequencing was performed with immunoSEQ multiplex PCR; in TCRdb, only in-frame clones are kept and a portion is missing. The sample lists roughly 400,000 clones, roughly 96% occurring once. The sample taken for sequencing was memory CD8+ T cells sorted from blood. The receptors were sampled from a man aged 30 to 45 in good health. CDR3s include the opening cysteine and the closing phenylalanine or tryptophan. Each record gives: CDR3 protein, clone size, J gene, V gene. Clone size is shown for a subset of rows, as once, few, many or a class of expanded clone.

CASSPEAGEQFF,NA,TRBJ2-1,TRBV25-1
CASSFRGGSYEQYF,NA,TRBJ2-7,TRBV7-2
CAWTGPNTGELFF,NA,TRBJ2-2,TRBV30
CASSLGGQSYEQYF,once,TRBJ2-7,TRBV5-4
CASTTDRGPTNEKLFF,NA,TRBJ1-4,TRBV19
CASSLRTSGSTDTQYF,NA,TRBJ2-3,TRBV9
CASSSIPDRVEKTQYF,NA,TRBJ2-5,TRBV27
CSARLPDSQYF,NA,TRBJ2-5,TRBV20-1
CASSVAPWTGANEQFF,NA,TRBJ2-1,TRBV9
CASSFPGQPQHF,NA,TRBJ1-5,TRBV7-9
CASSPRQGWNEQYF,NA,TRBJ2-7,TRBV9
CASSLDRGYEQYF,NA,TRBJ2-7,TRBV27
CASERPVRKTYGYTF,NA,TRBJ1-2,TRBV5-1
CAISESSGSVSEQYF,NA,TRBJ2-7,TRBV10-3
CASSRTVQETQYF,NA,TRBJ2-5,TRBV6-4
CASGNTGEQYF,NA,TRBJ2-7,TRBV6-1
CASSQGNPDYEQYF,NA,TRBJ2-7,TRBV4-1
CSVEGQSGQRPTDTQYF,NA,TRBJ2-3,TRBV29-1
CATPPGARAYEAFF,NA,TRBJ1-1,TRBV19
CASSPTSGSRNEQYF,NA,TRBJ2-7,TRBV19
CASSLRSGRAGDTQYF,NA,TRBJ2-3,TRBV7-9
CASSEPNGYTF,NA,TRBJ1-2,TRBV2
CASRGRASGSLLLRETQYF,NA,TRBJ2-5,TRBV27
CSGGQANYEQYF,NA,TRBJ2-7,TRBV29-1
CASSEVFTDTQYF,NA,TRBJ2-3,TRBV2
CASSLENLPSYNEQFF,NA,TRBJ2-1,TRBV28
CASSQANGLMTIPYGYTF,NA,TRBJ1-2,TRBV4-1
CSALKNTGELFF,NA,TRBJ2-2,TRBV29-1
CASSPDRAYTEAFF,few,TRBJ1-1,TRBV7-9